The source of this T cell receptor beta chain is a study of T cells after yellow fever vaccination (dated by TCRdb to about 2019). For the wider study: The SMART-Seq v4 Ultra Low Input RNA kit was used to prepare libraries from fractions with low cell numbers. To follow T-cell clones before and after primary and booster YFV17D yellow fever vaccination, bulk TCR alpha and beta repertoires were sequenced over time. The cohort comprised two healthy male donors, one aged 18 to 30 and one aged 30 to 40 years. Blood was drawn at multiple timepoints before and after primary and secondary immunization, with bulk PBMC replicates and cell subsets isolated. General conclusions and limits of the study: Because only two donors were included in the study, the extent to which the findings can be generalized is limited. Most clones expanded after primary vaccination were re-detected after the booster (almost 97% of CD4 and roughly 85% of CD8), suggesting broad memory maintenance. A small share of clonotypes was detected in both CD4 and CD8 compartments, with the overlap likely arising from convergent recombination. Computational filtering was required because FACS-sorted repertoires could contain abundant contaminating clonotypes from the bulk population. Compared with the primary T-cell response, the secondary T-cell response was faster but weaker, reaching its peak on day 5 rather than on day 15.

The trim is 7 bases for V and 5 bases for J, with a gap of 14 bases between the germline ends. CDR1 and CDR2 (LNHDA, SQIVND) derive from the germline V gene (reference sequence). Inclusive of the bounding cysteine and phenylalanine, the CDR3 is 13 residues long. Only the CDR3 region is kept as DNA, spanning 39 bases read in frame from base 1. Taken with the paper, the label for treatment or condition translates to: live attenuated yellow fever vaccine strain. PBMCs were isolated from peripheral blood using a standard Ficoll-Paque protocol. Dynabeads CD4 and CD8 positive selection kits were used to isolate the CD4 and CD8 T-cell fractions. TriZol was used to extract RNA from bulk PBMCs, from CD4 and CD8 fractions, and from dextramer-positive and dextramer-negative fractions. This clonotype has just a few counts. No cognate antigen has been identified for it. One base away there is no much larger clone; base qualities are not given.

The sample was run on an Illumina NovaSeq 6000. Synthesis of TCR cDNA relied on 5'RACE template switching, a step that introduced a universal primer site along with unique molecular identifiers. cDNA synthesis was primed from both the TCR alpha and TCR beta constant segments. Libraries were amplified in two PCR steps, with sample barcodes and sequencing adapters added in the second step. Sequencing of the libraries was done on either Illumina HiSeq 2500 (2x100 bp) or NovaSeq (2x150 bp). The paper's processing steps were these. Demultiplexing of reads and collapsing into UMI consensus sequences were performed with MIGEC, and V(D)J alignment was carried out with MiXCR. Vaccine-responding clonotypes were defined with edgeR using replicate PBMC samples, requiring FDR below 0.01 and a log2 fold change above 5 up to day 15. Each bulk clonotype received a CD4 or CD8 identity based on whether the sequenced CD4 or CD8 repertoire contained that clonotype at higher abundance. TCRdb passed the public sequencing reads through fastp at Q25 and MiXCR, retaining productive beta sequences. Each entry merges the rows of one CDR3 protein and shows their most common DNA and genes. The V and J calls here are based on TCRdb, not the publication. For this sample the table gives about 320,000 distinct CDR3 sequences, of which around a tenth were detected only once. The ten largest clones represent 3.3% of the sample.

The origin of this receptor is a man younger than 30 who received the YFV17D yellow fever vaccine. The sequences come from CD4+ T cells sorted from PBMCs, collected 45 days after the yellow fever booster vaccination. The chain is made from TRBV19 and TRBJ1-1; the D segment cannot be called with confidence. The DNA reads TGTGCCAGTACCCCCAAGGCGGGGACTGAAGCTTTCTTT. This translates into CASTPKAGTEAFF.